In this sample, the clone carrying this T cell receptor (beta chain) turned up many times. These data originate in a study of T-cell reconstitution after alpha-beta-depleted transplantation in children. Unique molecular identifiers were used to barcode this TCRbeta library. TCRdb used MiXCR to reprocess the PCR reads, holding one entry per CDR3 protein. Here the sample spans 450,000 to 500,000 distinct CDR3 sequences, under 15% being singletons. Trimming left V 2 bases short and J 1 base short, with 9 bases between. CDR1 and CDR2 (germline): SGHTA, FQGTGA. This CDR3 has 16 residues. Here the sequenced sample was PBMCs from the stem cell graft donor, taken from the stem cell graft. The clonotype originates from a human donor who donated a stem cell graft to a child with combined immunodeficiency. J is TRBJ1-6 and V is TRBV7-3; D unclear. CDR3 nucleotides: TGTGCCAGCAGCTTAGCCGGGAGGTCCTATAATTCACCCCTCCACTTT. Amino acid sequence: CASSLAGRSYNSPLHF.